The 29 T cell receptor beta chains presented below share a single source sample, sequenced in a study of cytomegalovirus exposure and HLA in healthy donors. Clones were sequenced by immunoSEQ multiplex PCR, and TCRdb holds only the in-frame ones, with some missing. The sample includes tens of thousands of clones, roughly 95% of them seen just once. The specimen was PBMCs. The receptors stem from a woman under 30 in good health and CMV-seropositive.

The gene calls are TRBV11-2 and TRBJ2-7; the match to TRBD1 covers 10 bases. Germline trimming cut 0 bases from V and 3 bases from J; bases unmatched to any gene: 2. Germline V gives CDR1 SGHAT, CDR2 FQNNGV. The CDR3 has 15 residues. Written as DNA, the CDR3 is TGTGCCAGCAGCTTAGAGCGGGACAGGGGCTACGAGCAGTACTTC. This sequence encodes CASSLERDRGYEQYF.

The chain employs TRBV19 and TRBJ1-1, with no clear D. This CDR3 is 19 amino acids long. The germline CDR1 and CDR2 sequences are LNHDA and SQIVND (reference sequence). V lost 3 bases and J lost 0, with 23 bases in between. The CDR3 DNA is TGTGCCAGTAGTATTTTCTCGGGAATAGATAAGAGGGTGAACACTGAAGCTTTCTTT. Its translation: CASSIFSGIDKRVNTEAFF. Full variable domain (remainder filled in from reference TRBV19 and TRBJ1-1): DGGITQSPKYLFRKEGQNVTLSCEQNLNHDAMYWYRQDPGQGLRLIYYSQIVNDFQKGDIAEGYSVSREKKESFPLTVTSAQKNPTAFYLCASSIFSGIDKRVNTEAFFGQGTRLTVV.

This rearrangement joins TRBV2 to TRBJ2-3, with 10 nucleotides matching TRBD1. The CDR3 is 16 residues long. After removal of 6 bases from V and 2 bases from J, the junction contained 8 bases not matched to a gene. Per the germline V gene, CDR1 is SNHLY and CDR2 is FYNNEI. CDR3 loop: CASRRQGAAATDTQYF. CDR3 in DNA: TGTGCCAGCAGGCGACAGGGGGCTGCGGCCACAGATACGCAGTATTTT.

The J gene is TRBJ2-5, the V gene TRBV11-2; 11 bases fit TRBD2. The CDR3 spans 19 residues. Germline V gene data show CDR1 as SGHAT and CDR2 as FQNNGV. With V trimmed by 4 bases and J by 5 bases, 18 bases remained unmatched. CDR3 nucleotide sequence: TGTGCCAGCAGCTCAAAGGGGGCTTTTGGGACTAGCGGTGGGGAGACCCAGTACTTC. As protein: CASSSKGAFGTSGGETQYF.

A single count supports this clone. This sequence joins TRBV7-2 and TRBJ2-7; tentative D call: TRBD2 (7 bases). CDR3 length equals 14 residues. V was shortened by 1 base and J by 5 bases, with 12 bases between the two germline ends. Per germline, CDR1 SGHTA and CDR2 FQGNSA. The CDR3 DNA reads TGTGCCAGCAGCTTAGAGGGGGGGGTCCACGAGCAGTACTTC. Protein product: CASSLEGGVHEQYF.

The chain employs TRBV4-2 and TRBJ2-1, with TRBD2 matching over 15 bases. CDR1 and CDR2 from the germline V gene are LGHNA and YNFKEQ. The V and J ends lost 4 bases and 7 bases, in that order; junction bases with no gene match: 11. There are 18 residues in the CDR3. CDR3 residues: CASSRHAGTSGRRNEQFF. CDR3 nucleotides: TGTGCCAGCAGCCGCCATGCCGGGACTAGCGGGAGGAGGAATGAGCAGTTCTTC.

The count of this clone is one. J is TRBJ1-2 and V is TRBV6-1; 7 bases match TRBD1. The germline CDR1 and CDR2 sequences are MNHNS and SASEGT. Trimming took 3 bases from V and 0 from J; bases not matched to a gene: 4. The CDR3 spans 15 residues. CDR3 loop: CASSEDRRTNYGYTF. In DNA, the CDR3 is TGTGCCAGCAGTGAGGACAGGAGGACTAACTATGGCTACACCTTC.

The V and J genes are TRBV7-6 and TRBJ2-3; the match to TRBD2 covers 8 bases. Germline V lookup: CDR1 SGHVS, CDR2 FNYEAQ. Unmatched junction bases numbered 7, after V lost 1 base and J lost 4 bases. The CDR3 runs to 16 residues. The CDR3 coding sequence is TGTGCCAGCAGCTTAGTTGCGGGAGGATGGTCAGATACGCAGTATTTT. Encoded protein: CASSLVAGGWSDTQYF.

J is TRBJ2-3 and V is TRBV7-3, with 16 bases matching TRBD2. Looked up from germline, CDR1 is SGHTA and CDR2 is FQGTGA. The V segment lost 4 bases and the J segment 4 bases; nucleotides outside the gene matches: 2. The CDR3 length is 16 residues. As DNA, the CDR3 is TGTGCCAGCAGCTCGGGACTAGCGGGAGGGCCAGATACGCAGTATTTT. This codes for CASSSGLAGGPDTQYF. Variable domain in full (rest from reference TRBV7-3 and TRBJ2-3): GAGVSQTPSNKVTEKGKYVELRCDPISGHTALYWYRQSLGQGPEFLIYFQGTGAADDSGLPNDRFFAVRPEGSVSTLKIQRTERGDSAVYLCASSSGLAGGPDTQYFGPGTRLTVL.

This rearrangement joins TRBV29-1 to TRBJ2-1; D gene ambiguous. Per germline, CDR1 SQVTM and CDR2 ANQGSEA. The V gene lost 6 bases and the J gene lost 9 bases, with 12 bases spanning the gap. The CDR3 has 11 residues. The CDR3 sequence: CSVDRSSEQFF. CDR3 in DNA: TGCAGCGTCGACCGCTCTAGTGAGCAGTTCTTC.

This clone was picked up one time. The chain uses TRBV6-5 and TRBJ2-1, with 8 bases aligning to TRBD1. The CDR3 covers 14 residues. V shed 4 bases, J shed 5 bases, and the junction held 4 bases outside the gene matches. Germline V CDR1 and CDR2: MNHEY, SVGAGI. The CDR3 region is CASSWGTGNNEQFF. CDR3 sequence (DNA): TGTGCCAGCAGTTGGGGGACAGGAAACAATGAGCAGTTCTTC.

Here the CDR3 reads CASSQGTAYSNQPQHF. CDR3 coding DNA: TGCGCCAGCAGCCAGGGGACAGCTTATAGCAATCAGCCCCAGCATTTT. The V and J genes are TRBV4-1 and TRBJ1-5, with TRBD1 matching over 7 bases. The CDR3 sequence is 16 residues long. V dropped 3 bases and J dropped 0; count of bases not matched to a gene: 5. The germline CDR1 and CDR2 sequences are MGHRA and YSYEKL.

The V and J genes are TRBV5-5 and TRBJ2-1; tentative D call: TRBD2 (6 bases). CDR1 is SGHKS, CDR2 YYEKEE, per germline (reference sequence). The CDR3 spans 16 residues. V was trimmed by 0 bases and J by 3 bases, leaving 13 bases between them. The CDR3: CASSLAVGGLYNEQFF. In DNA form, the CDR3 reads TGTGCCAGCAGCTTGGCCGTGGGGGGACTCTACAATGAGCAGTTCTTC.

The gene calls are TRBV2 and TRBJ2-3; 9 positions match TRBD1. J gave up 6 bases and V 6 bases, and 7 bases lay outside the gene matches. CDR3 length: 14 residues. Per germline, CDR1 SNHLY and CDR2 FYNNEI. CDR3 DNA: TGTGCCAGCAGAGGAGACAGGGGGAGGGATACGCAGTATTTT. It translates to CASRGDRGRDTQYF.

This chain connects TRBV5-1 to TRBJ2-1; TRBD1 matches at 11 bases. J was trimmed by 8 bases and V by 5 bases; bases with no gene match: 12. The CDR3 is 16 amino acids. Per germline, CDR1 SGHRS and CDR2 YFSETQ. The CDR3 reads CASSPSGTGGSDEQFF. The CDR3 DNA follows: TGCGCCAGCAGTCCCTCCGGGACAGGGGGATCCGATGAGCAGTTCTTC.

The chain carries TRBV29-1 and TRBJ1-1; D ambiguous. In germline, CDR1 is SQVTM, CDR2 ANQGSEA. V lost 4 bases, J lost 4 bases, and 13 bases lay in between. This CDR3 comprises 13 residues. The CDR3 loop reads CSVGLRLGTEAFF. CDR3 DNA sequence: TGCAGCGTTGGACTTCGTTTGGGCACTGAAGCTTTCTTT.

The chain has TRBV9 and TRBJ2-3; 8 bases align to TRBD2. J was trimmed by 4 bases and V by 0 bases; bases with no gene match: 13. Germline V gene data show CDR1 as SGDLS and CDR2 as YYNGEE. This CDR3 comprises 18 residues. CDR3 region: CASSVAPAGDFLSDTQYF. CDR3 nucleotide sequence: TGTGCCAGCAGCGTAGCCCCAGCGGGAGATTTCTTATCAGATACGCAGTATTTT.

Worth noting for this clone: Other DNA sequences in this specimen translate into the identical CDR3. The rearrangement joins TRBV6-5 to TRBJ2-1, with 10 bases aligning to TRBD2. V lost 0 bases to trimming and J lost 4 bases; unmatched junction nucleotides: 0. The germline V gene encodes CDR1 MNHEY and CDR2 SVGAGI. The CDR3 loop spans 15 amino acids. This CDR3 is CASSYSLAGYNEQFF. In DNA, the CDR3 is TGTGCCAGCAGTTACTCACTAGCGGGATACAATGAGCAGTTCTTC.

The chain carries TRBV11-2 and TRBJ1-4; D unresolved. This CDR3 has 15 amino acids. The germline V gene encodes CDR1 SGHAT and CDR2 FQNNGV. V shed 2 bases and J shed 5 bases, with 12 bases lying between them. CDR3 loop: CASSLKWGGNEKLFF. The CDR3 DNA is TGTGCCAGCAGCTTAAAGTGGGGAGGGAATGAAAAACTGTTTTTT.

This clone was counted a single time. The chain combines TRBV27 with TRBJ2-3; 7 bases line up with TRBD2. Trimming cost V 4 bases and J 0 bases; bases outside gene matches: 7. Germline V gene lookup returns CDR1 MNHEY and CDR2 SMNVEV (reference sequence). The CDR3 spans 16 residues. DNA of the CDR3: TGTGCCAGCAGTTCCACTCAGCGGGGAAGCACAGATACGCAGTATTTT. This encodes CASSSTQRGSTDTQYF.

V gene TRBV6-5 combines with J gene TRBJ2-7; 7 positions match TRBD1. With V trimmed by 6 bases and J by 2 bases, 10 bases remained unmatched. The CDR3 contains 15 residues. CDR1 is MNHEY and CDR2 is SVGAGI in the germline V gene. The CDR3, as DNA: TGTGCCAGCAGCCCAGTGACAGGGAGCACCTACGAGCAGTACTTC. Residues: CASSPVTGSTYEQYF.

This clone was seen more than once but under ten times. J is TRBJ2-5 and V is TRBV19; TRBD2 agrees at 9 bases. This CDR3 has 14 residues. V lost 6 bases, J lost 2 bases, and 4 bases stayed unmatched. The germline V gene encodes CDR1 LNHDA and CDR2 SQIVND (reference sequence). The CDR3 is CASSRLAEQETQYF. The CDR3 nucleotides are TGTGCCAGTAGCCGACTAGCGGAACAAGAGACCCAGTACTTC. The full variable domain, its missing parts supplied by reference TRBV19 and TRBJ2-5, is DGGITQSPKYLFRKEGQNVTLSCEQNLNHDAMYWYRQDPGQGLRLIYYSQIVNDFQKGDIAEGYSVSREKKESFPLTVTSAQKNPTAFYLCASSRLAEQETQYFGPGTRLLVL.

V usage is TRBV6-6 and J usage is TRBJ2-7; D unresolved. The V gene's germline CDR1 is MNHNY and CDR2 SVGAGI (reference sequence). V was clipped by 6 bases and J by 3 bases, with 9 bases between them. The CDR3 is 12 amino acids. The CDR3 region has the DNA TGTGCCAGCAGAAACAGTCTCTACGAGCAGTACTTC. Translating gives CASRNSLYEQYF.

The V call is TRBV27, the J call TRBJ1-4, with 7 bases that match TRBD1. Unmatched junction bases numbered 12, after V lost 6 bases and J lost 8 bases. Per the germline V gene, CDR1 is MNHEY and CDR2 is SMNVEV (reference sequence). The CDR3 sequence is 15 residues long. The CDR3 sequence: CASRPRQGMEEKLFF. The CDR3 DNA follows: TGTGCCAGCAGACCTAGACAGGGAATGGAGGAAAAACTGTTTTTT.

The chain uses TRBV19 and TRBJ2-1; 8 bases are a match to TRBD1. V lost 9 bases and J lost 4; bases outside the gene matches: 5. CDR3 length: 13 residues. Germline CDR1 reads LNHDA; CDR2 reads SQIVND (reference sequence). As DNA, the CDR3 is TGTGCCAGCCGACAGGGGATTTACAATGAGCAGTTCTTC. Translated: CASRQGIYNEQFF.

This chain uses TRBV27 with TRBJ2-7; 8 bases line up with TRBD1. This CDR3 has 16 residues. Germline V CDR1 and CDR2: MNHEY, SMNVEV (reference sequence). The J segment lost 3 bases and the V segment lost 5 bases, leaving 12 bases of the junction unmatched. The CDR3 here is CASSHSGQGRHYEQYF. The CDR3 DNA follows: TGTGCCAGCAGTCACTCCGGACAGGGAAGACACTACGAGCAGTACTTC.

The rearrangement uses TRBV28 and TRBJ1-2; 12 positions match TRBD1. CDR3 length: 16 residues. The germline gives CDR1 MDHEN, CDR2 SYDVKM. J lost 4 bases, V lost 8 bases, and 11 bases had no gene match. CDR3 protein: CASAGTGGSAFYGYTF. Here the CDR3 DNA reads TGTGCCAGCGCCGGGACAGGGGGCTCCGCGTTCTATGGCTACACCTTC.

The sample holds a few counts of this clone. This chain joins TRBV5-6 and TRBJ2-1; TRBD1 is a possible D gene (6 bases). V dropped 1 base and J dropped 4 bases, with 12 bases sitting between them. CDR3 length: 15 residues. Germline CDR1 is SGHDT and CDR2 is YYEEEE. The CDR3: CASSLRQGIYNEQFF. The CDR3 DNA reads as TGTGCCAGCAGCTTGAGGCAGGGGATATACAATGAGCAGTTCTTC.

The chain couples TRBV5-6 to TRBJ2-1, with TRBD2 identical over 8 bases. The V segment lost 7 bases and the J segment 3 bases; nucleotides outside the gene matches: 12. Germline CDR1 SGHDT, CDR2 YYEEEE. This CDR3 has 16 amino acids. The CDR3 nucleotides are TGTGCCAGCTTTAGATTAGCGGGGACTTACTACAATGAGCAGTTCTTC. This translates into CASFRLAGTYYNEQFF.